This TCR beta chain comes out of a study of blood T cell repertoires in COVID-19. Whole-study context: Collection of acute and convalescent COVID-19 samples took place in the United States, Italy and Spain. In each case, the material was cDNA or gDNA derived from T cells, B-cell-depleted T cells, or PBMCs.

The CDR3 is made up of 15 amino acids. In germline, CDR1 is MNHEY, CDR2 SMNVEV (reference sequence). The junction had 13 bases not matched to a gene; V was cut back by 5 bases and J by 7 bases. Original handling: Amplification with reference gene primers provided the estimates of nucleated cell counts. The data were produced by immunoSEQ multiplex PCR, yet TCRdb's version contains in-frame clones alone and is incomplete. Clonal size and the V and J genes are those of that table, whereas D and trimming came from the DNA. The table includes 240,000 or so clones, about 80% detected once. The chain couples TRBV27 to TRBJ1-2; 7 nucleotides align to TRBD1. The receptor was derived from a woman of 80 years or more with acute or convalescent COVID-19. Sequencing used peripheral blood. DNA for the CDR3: TGTGCCAGCAGTCTTCCCGACAGGGTAAGGGCTGGCTACACCTTC. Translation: CASSLPDRVRAGYTF.